Following are 22 T cell receptor beta chains from one sample sequenced in a study of control samples from healthy donors and cancer patients. TCRdb keeps only in-frame clones here, not all; method: immunoSEQ multiplex PCR. The data show about 160,000 clones, 85% to 90% seen once. The sample comprised blood. These receptor sequences come from a man aged 25-45 years in good health.

The chain recombines TRBV18 with TRBJ2-7; maybe TRBD1 (6 bases). Per the germline V gene, CDR1 is KGHSH and CDR2 is LQKENI. Between the trimmed V and J ends, which lost 6 bases and 13 bases, there was a span of 28 bases. CDR3 size: 15 residues. The CDR3 region is CASSQNRALPSYEYF. Written as DNA, the CDR3 is TGTGCCAGCTCCCAGAACAGGGCACTCCCTAGTTATGAATACTTC.

The V and J genes are TRBV7-2 and TRBJ2-1, with TRBD2 matching over 10 bases. CDR1 SGHTA and CDR2 FQGNSA come from the germline V gene. With V trimmed by 5 bases and J by 10 bases, 5 bases remained unmatched. The CDR3 loop spans 13 amino acids. The DNA of the CDR3 is TGTGCCAGCAGCCAATTAGCGGGAGGCGAGCAGTTCTTC. It translates to CASSQLAGGEQFF.

The chain couples TRBV9 to TRBJ2-7; possibly TRBD2 for D (5 bases). Germline V gives CDR1 SGDLS, CDR2 YYNGEE. The V and J ends lost 0 bases and 8 bases respectively, with 18 bases between them. There are 15 residues in the CDR3. The CDR3 DNA follows: TGTGCCAGCAGCGTAGAACCCCTTTTTGGGAGTAAGCAGTACTTC. Amino acids: CASSVEPLFGSKQYF.

The chain is built from TRBV6-5 and TRBJ2-5, with a possible D match to TRBD1 (6 bases). The CDR3 runs 15 residues. Between the trimmed V and J ends, which lost 8 bases and 2 bases, there was a span of 18 bases. Germline V gene lookup returns CDR1 MNHEY and CDR2 SVGAGI. CDR3 sequence: CASSWSRGRQETQYF. DNA for the CDR3: TGTGCCAGCTCTTGGAGCAGGGGAAGGCAAGAGACCCAGTACTTC.

The chain is built from TRBV18 and TRBJ1-2; D remains ambiguous. This CDR3 is built from 15 residues. V was clipped by 0 bases and J by 6 bases, with 14 bases between them. Germline CDR1 and CDR2: KGHSH and LQKENI. The CDR3, as DNA: TGTGCCAGCTCACCACCATCACCCCTTTCGAATGGCTACACCTTC. Translated: CASSPPSPLSNGYTF.

Notes on this clone: Other nucleotide sequences in the sample specify the same CDR3. The chain joins TRBV27 to TRBJ2-2; D is undetermined. V was shortened by 3 bases and J by 5 bases, with 13 bases between the two germline ends. The CDR3 contains 15 residues. The germline gives CDR1 MNHEY, CDR2 SMNVEV (reference sequence). The CDR3 DNA reads as TGTGCCAGCAGTTTTCGGACCAGTGGGACCGGGGAGCTGTTTTTT. Amino acids: CASSFRTSGTGELFF.

The rearrangement uses TRBV27 and TRBJ2-7, with TRBD2 matching 8 bases. Germline CDR1 and CDR2: MNHEY and SMNVEV (reference sequence). Trimming took 6 bases from V and 3 from J; bases not matched to a gene: 1. This CDR3 contains 12 residues. The CDR3, as DNA: TGTGCCAGCAGACGGGAGGGCTACGAGCAGTACTTC. Translated, it gives CASRREGYEQYF.

The chain uses TRBV5-6 and TRBJ1-3; no definite D call. Trimming stripped 0 bases from V and 3 bases from J, with 10 bases between. The CDR3 covers 15 residues. Germline V gene data show CDR1 as SGHDT and CDR2 as YYEEEE. DNA for the CDR3: TGTGCCAGCAGCTTGGTTTCGGTGGGTGGAAACACCATATATTTT. Protein product: CASSLVSVGGNTIYF. Full variable domain (outside the CDR3, taken from reference TRBV5-6 and TRBJ1-3): DAGVTQSPTHLIKTRGQQVTLRCSPKSGHDTVSWYQQALGQGPQFIFQYYEEEERQRGNFPDRFSGHQFPNYSSELNVNALLLGDSALYLCASSLVSVGGNTIYFGEGSWLTVV.

V and J are TRBV7-9 and TRBJ1-1, with D perhaps TRBD1 (5 bases). The V gene's germline CDR1 is SEHNR and CDR2 FQNEAQ (reference sequence). V was clipped by 11 bases and J by 6 bases, with 10 bases between them. The CDR3 length is 10 residues. The CDR3 region is CAPGPPEAFF. The DNA for the CDR3 is TGTGCCCCGGGGCCCCCTGAAGCTTTCTTT.

The chain links TRBV6-1 to TRBJ2-7; no firm D call. Germline assignment: CDR1 MNHNS and CDR2 SASEGT. CDR3 length: 12 amino acids. V was cut by 3 bases and J by 2 bases, with 5 bases left in between. The CDR3 here is CASSDGPYEQYF. The CDR3 DNA reads TGTGCCAGCAGTGATGGGCCCTACGAGCAGTACTTC.

V gene TRBV11-3 combines with J gene TRBJ2-3, with TRBD2 identical over 13 bases. The trim removed 6 bases at V and 2 bases at J, leaving 8 bases unmatched. CDR1 is SGHNT, CDR2 YENEEA, per germline. This CDR3 has 17 residues. The CDR3 coding sequence is TGTGCCAGCAGACCCACTAGCGGGGGGGCGGACACAGATACGCAGTATTTT. Its translation is CASRPTSGGADTDTQYF. Full variable domain (rest looked up from reference TRBV11-3 and TRBJ2-3): EAGVVQSPRYKIIEKKQPVAFWCNPISGHNTLYWYLQNLGQGPELLIRYENEEAVDDSQLPKDRFSAERLKGVDSTLKIQPAELGDSAVYLCASRPTSGGADTDTQYFGPGTRLTVL.

The chain combines TRBV19 with TRBJ2-2, with 7 positions matching TRBD2. The CDR3 runs to 15 residues. Germline V gene lookup returns CDR1 LNHDA and CDR2 SQIVND (reference sequence). Unmatched junction bases numbered 11, after V lost 10 bases and J lost 3 bases. CDR3 protein: CATRWGRGDTGELFF. The CDR3 nucleotides read TGTGCCACCCGCTGGGGGAGGGGCGACACCGGGGAGCTGTTTTTT.

The rearrangement uses TRBV11-2 and TRBJ1-5, with D possibly matching TRBD1 (5 bases). This CDR3 spans 13 amino acids. Trimming removed 4 bases at V and 4 bases at J, with 8 bases between. The germline gives CDR1 SGHAT, CDR2 FQNNGV. The DNA of the CDR3 is TGTGCCAGCAGCTCTGGGGGAAATCAGCCCCAGCATTTT. The encoded protein is CASSSGGNQPQHF.

The CDR3 DNA reads TGTGCCAGCTCACCAGGTGCGGGGGCGAGCGGAAACACCATATATTTT. It translates to CASSPGAGASGNTIYF. The J gene is TRBJ1-3, the V gene TRBV18; tentatively, D is TRBD1 (6 bases). This CDR3 has 16 amino acids. Germline V gene data show CDR1 as KGHSH and CDR2 as LQKENI. Trimming shortened V by 2 bases and J by 4 bases, and 15 bases separated the two germline ends. Full variable domain (outside the CDR3, taken from reference TRBV18 and TRBJ1-3): NAGVMQNPRHLVRRRGQEARLRCSPMKGHSHVYWYRQLPEEGLKFMVYLQKENIIDESGMPKERFSAEFPKEGPSILRIQQVVRGDSAAYFCASSPGAGASGNTIYFGEGSWLTVV.

The chain is built from TRBV5-1 and TRBJ2-5; possible D gene TRBD1, 5 bases. Germline CDR1 is SGHRS and CDR2 is YFSETQ. There are 15 residues in the CDR3. V was trimmed by 0 bases and J by 3 bases, leaving 12 bases between them. The CDR3 coding sequence is TGCGCCAGCAGCTTGGCCGACAGATTTGAAGAGACCCAGTACTTC. Protein sequence: CASSLADRFEETQYF.

This rearrangement joins TRBV7-8 to TRBJ1-5; D call uncertain. Trimming took off 6 bases at V and 6 bases at J, with 12 bases between the two ends. The CDR3 runs to 13 residues. CDR1 and CDR2 (germline): SGHVS, FQNEAQ. The CDR3 is CASRLTPVQPQHF. The CDR3 bases are TGTGCCAGCAGACTGACGCCCGTTCAGCCCCAGCATTTT.

J is TRBJ1-4 and V is TRBV27, with TRBD1 as a possible D gene (5 bases). Trimming left V 6 bases short and J 10 bases short, with 21 bases between. This CDR3 contains 15 residues. The V gene's germline CDR1 is MNHEY and CDR2 SMNVEV (reference sequence). CDR3 sequence (DNA): TGTGCCAGCAGCACAACCGGGACCTGGAGCGGAAAACTGTTTTTT. It specifies CASSTTGTWSGKLFF.

The CDR3 protein is CASSSLYDTEAFF. The CDR3 DNA reads as TGTGCCAGCAGTTCTTTGTACGACACTGAAGCTTTCTTT. The chain employs TRBV6-6 and TRBJ1-1; D gene unclear. Germline CDR1 is MNHNY and CDR2 is SVGAGI (reference sequence). Trimming stripped 4 bases from V and 3 bases from J, with 9 bases between. The CDR3 totals 13 residues.

The chain has TRBV7-3 and TRBJ2-3, with 7 bases fitting TRBD2. Germline V CDR1 and CDR2: SGHTA, FQGTGA. The CDR3 has 14 residues. Trimming took 5 bases from V and 1 from J; bases not matched to a gene: 3. The CDR3 bases are TGTGCCAGCAGCGCCACTAGCGGCACAGATACGCAGTATTTT. It encodes CASSATSGTDTQYF.

The chain uses TRBV23-1 and TRBJ1-5; D gene uncertain. TRBV23-1 belongs to the ORF category, with a function that is uncertain. The ends were cut back, 2 bases at V and 6 bases at J, with 14 bases in the middle. The CDR3 spans 15 residues. CDR3 loop: CASSQVWFFCQPQHF. DNA for the CDR3: TGCGCCAGCAGTCAAGTCTGGTTCTTTTGTCAGCCCCAGCATTTT.

This sequence joins TRBV27 and TRBJ1-1; 10 bases are a match to TRBD1. Germline trimming cut 6 bases from V and 3 bases from J; bases unmatched to any gene: 13. Germline CDR1 reads MNHEY; CDR2 reads SMNVEV (reference sequence). This CDR3 contains 17 residues. The CDR3 spells CASRLLWDRGPDTEAFF. In nucleotides, the CDR3 is TGTGCCAGCAGACTGTTATGGGACAGGGGTCCGGACACTGAAGCTTTCTTT.

This chain connects TRBV2 to TRBJ1-6, with D tentatively TRBD1 (6 bases). The V gene lost 6 bases and the J gene lost 7 bases, with 7 bases spanning the gap. The CDR3 consists of 12 residues. In germline, CDR1 is SNHLY, CDR2 FYNNEI. The CDR3 loop is CASRGGNSPLHF. CDR3 DNA: TGTGCCAGCAGGGGGGGCAATTCACCCCTCCACTTT.